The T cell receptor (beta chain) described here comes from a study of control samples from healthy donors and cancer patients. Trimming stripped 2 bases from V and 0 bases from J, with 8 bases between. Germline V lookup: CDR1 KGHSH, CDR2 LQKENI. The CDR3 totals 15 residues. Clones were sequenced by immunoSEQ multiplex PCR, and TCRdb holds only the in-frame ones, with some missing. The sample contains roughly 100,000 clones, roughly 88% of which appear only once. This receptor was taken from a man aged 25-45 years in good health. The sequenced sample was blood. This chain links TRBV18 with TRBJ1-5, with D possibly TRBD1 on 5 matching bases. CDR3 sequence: CASSPGTTSNQPQHF. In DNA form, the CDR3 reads TGTGCCAGCTCACCAGGGACGACTAGCAATCAGCCCCAGCATTTT.